The 17 T cell receptor beta chains reported below all come from one sample, sequenced in a study of T cells after yellow fever vaccination. TCRdb fed the 5' RACE reads into MiXCR, producing one record per CDR3 protein. Of about 400,000 distinct CDR3 sequences in the sample, around 6.5% were seen once. Here the sequenced sample was PBMCs, taken 5 days after the yellow fever booster vaccination. The receptors come from a man aged 25-45 years who received the YFV17D yellow fever vaccine.

The chain employs TRBV12-3 or TRBV12-4 and TRBJ2-7, with 7 bases that match TRBD2. The CDR3 totals 14 residues. Trimming took 4 bases from V and 2 from J; bases not matched to a gene: 5. The CDR3 spells CASSSEAGAYEQYF. For the CDR3, the DNA is TGTGCCAGCAGTTCGGAGGCGGGAGCCTACGAGCAGTACTTC.

This clonotype was detected many times. This rearrangement joins TRBV6-1 to TRBJ2-7; D unresolved. Between the trimmed V and J ends, which lost 3 bases and 2 bases, there was a span of 14 bases. This CDR3 is 15 amino acids long. Germline assignment: CDR1 MNHNS and CDR2 SASEGT. DNA for the CDR3: TGTGCCAGCAGTGATCAGCCCCAAGCCCCCTACGAGCAGTACTTC. Residues: CASSDQPQAPYEQYF.

The rearrangement links TRBV5-1 to TRBJ1-1; tentative D call: TRBD1 (6 bases). This CDR3 contains 14 residues. V lost 7 bases, J lost 0 bases, and 13 bases lay in between. From germline, CDR1 is SGHRS and CDR2 YFSETQ. CDR3 sequence: CASGEGGVNTEAFF. The CDR3 bases are TGCGCCAGCGGGGAGGGGGGGGTGAACACTGAAGCTTTCTTT.

This clonotype was detected only a few times. DNA of the CDR3: TGTGCCTGGAGTCCACTGACCGGCGGCTCCTATAATTCACCCCTCCACTTT. Its protein product is CAWSPLTGGSYNSPLHF. The chain has TRBV30 and TRBJ1-6; D is undetermined. Germline values: CDR1 GTSNPN, CDR2 SVGIG (reference sequence). This CDR3 is 17 amino acids long. V was cut by 2 bases and J by 0 bases, with 14 bases left in between.

The table lists this clonotype with a few counts. The rearrangement uses TRBV11-2 and TRBJ2-1; 9 nucleotides line up with TRBD2. J gave up 1 base and V 6 bases, and 13 bases lay outside the gene matches. The CDR3 loop spans 18 amino acids. Germline assignment: CDR1 SGHAT and CDR2 FQNNGV. The CDR3 sequence: CASSRLTLAGESYNEQFF. CDR3 DNA: TGTGCCAGCAGTAGGCTGACGTTAGCGGGAGAGTCCTACAATGAGCAGTTCTTC.

Remarks on this clonotype: Being one base from a much bigger clone, this may be a read error. For the CDR3, the DNA is TGTGCCAGCAGCTCCGGGCCAGTAACGGGGGGCGAGGAGCTGTTTTTT. Encoded protein: CASSSGPVTGGEELFF. The chain combines TRBV5-5 with TRBJ2-2; the D gene is possibly TRBD2 (7 bases). This CDR3 is built from 16 residues. Germline values: CDR1 SGHKS, CDR2 YYEKEE (reference sequence). Trimming cost V 3 bases and J 10 bases, with 22 bases left between them. The whole variable domain, filled in from reference TRBV5-5 and TRBJ2-2, reads DAGVTQSPTHLIKTRGQQVTLRCSPISGHKSVSWYQQVLGQGPQFIFQYYEKEERGRGNFPDRFSARQFPNYSSELNVNALLLGDSALYLCASSSGPVTGGEELFFGEGSRLTVL.

V is TRBV27 and J is TRBJ2-2, with 11 bases fitting TRBD1. The CDR3 runs 17 residues. Germline loops: CDR1 MNHEY, CDR2 SMNVEV (reference sequence). Trimming cost V 3 bases and J 5 bases; bases outside gene matches: 8. The CDR3 is CASSFEGGTGGTGELFF. The CDR3 region has the DNA TGTGCCAGCAGTTTCGAGGGAGGGACAGGGGGGACCGGGGAGCTGTTTTTT.

This clonotype was counted many times. The chain recombines TRBV4-3 with TRBJ2-7, with unresolved D. The CDR3 is made up of 15 amino acids. The V end was cut by 0 bases, the J end by 0 bases, with 9 bases between. Germline assignment: CDR1 LGHNA and CDR2 YSLEER. This chain's CDR3 is CASSQDGVGSYEQYF. Here the CDR3 DNA reads TGCGCCAGCAGCCAAGATGGGGTCGGCTCCTACGAGCAGTACTTC.

This chain uses TRBV12-3 or TRBV12-4 with TRBJ2-5; the D gene could be TRBD1 or TRBD2 (5 bases each). The V end lost 5 bases, the J end lost 7 bases, and 23 bases lay between the germline ends. The CDR3 has 16 amino acids. CDR3 in DNA: TGTGCCAGCAGTCAACCCCGGGGCCCGCTGCTTGGGACCCAGTACTTC. Translated, it gives CASSQPRGPLLGTQYF.

This chain links TRBV6-5 with TRBJ2-5; maybe TRBD2 (5 bases). From germline, CDR1 is MNHEY and CDR2 SVGAGI. The CDR3 sequence is 13 residues long. Trimming removed 1 base from V and 3 bases from J, with 6 bases in between. The CDR3 region has the DNA TGTGCCAGCAGTTACTTGAGGGAAGAGACCCAGTACTTC. This sequence encodes CASSYLREETQYF.

This clonotype has a handful of counts. This sequence joins TRBV12-3 or TRBV12-4 and TRBJ2-7, with 8 bases fitting TRBD2. CDR3 length: 16 residues. J was trimmed by 3 bases and V by 1 base; bases with no gene match: 8. CDR3 coding DNA: TGTGCCAGCAGTTTAGGTACCGGAGCGGGAGTCTACGAGCAGTACTTC. Protein sequence: CASSLGTGAGVYEQYF.

CDR3 nucleotides: TGCAGTGCTAGAGACCGCAGACTACCCTCCTACGAGCAGTACTTC. Its translation is CSARDRRLPSYEQYF. J is TRBJ2-7 and V is TRBV20-1, with D maybe TRBD2 (5 bases). Germline V gene sequence: CDR1 DFQATT, CDR2 SNEGSKA (reference sequence). The length of the CDR3 is 15 residues. V gave up 0 bases and J gave up 0 bases, with 12 bases separating them.

The chain uses TRBV20-1 and TRBJ2-7; 8 bases agree with TRBD2. Germline CDR1 DFQATT, CDR2 SNEGSKA (reference sequence). V was clipped by 2 bases and J by 6 bases; unmatched bases: 9. The CDR3 contains 14 residues. CDR3 coding DNA: TGCAGTGCTAGACTAGCGGGCCCCTCTAGCGAGCAGTACTTC. Translating it yields CSARLAGPSSEQYF.

This clonotype was seen more than once but under ten times. The chain employs TRBV5-4 and TRBJ2-7, with TRBD1 matching 7 bases. This CDR3 comprises 14 residues. Trimming removed 0 bases from V and 3 bases from J; junction bases left unmatched: 3. Germline V gene data show CDR1 as SGHNT and CDR2 as YYREEE (reference sequence). CDR3 protein: CASSLDRGGYEQYF. CDR3 in DNA: TGTGCCAGCAGCTTGGACAGGGGTGGCTACGAGCAGTACTTC.

This clonotype was seen a handful of times. The chain is built from TRBV12-3 or TRBV12-4 and TRBJ2-3; D is possibly TRBD2 (7 bases). The V end lost 7 bases, the J end lost 0 bases, and 17 bases lay between the germline ends. This CDR3 region has 16 residues. The CDR3 sequence: CASTRGTTTSTDTQYF. In DNA form, the CDR3 reads TGTGCCAGCACAAGGGGGACTACCACTAGCACAGATACGCAGTATTTT.

The chain combines TRBV29-1 with TRBJ1-2; D is perhaps TRBD1 (5 bases). This CDR3 is 12 amino acids long. V lost 6 bases to trimming and J lost 8 bases, with 16 bases between them. In germline, CDR1 is SQVTM, CDR2 ANQGSEA. CDR3 in DNA: TGCAGCGTGGAAAAGGAGGGGCGCGGCTACACCTTC. Amino acid sequence: CSVEKEGRGYTF.

The chain links TRBV11-2 to TRBJ2-1, with D possibly TRBD2 on 5 matching bases. The ends were cut back, 1 base at V and 1 base at J, with 8 bases in the middle. Looked up from germline, CDR1 is SGHAT and CDR2 is FQNNGV. There are 15 residues in the CDR3. CDR3 protein: CASSLVRGSYNEQFF. The CDR3 bases are TGTGCCAGCAGCTTAGTTCGGGGATCCTACAATGAGCAGTTCTTC.